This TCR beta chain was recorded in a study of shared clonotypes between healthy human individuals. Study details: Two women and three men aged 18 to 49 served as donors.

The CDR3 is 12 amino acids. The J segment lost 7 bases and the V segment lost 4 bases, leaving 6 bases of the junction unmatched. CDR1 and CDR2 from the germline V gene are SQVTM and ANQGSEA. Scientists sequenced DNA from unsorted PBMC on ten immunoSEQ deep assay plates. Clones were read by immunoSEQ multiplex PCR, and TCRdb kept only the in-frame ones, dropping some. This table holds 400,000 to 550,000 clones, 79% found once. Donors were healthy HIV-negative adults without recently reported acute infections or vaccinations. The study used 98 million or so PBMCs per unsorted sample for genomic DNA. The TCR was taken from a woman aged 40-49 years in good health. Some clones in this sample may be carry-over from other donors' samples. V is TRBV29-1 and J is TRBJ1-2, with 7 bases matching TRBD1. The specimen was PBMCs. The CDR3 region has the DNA TGCAGCGTTGGGGGGACAGCGGGTGGCTACACCTTC. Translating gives CSVGGTAGGYTF.